This TCR beta chain was identified during a study of blood T cell repertoires in COVID-19. Study details: The United States, Italy and Spain were the sources of the acute and convalescent COVID-19 samples. Nucleic acid was either cDNA or gDNA, and it came from T cells, B-cell-depleted T cells, or PBMCs.

Germline V lookup: CDR1 MGHRA, CDR2 YSYEKL. V lost 3 bases, J lost 2 bases, and 10 bases stayed unmatched. The CDR3 contains 18 residues. Source study methods: Reference gene primer amplification in the assay estimated nucleated cell counts. Assay used: immunoSEQ multiplex PCR; TCRdb lists only in-frame clones, some missing. That table furnishes V, J and clone size, whereas the DNA furnished D and trimming. The profile shows under 30,000 clones, 94% of them singletons. V usage is TRBV4-1 and J usage is TRBJ2-1, with 10 bases matching TRBD2. The receptor was isolated from a human donor with active COVID-19. The donor label of this sample is uncertain. What was sequenced was peripheral blood. The CDR3 bases are TGCGCCAGCAGCCACGAAGTTGGAGCGGGAGGGCCCTACAATGAGCAGTTCTTC. Translating gives CASSHEVGAGGPYNEQFF.